This T cell receptor beta chain was captured by sequencing in a study of T cell changes during pregnancy in multiple sclerosis. Only in-frame clones appear in the TCRdb table, and some are missing; sequencing was by immunoSEQ multiplex PCR. The profile shows around 40,000 clones, under 95% of them singletons. This clone was observed a single time. The germline CDR1 and CDR2 sequences are MGHDK and SYGVNS. J was trimmed by 6 bases and V by 7 bases; bases with no gene match: 13. The CDR3 is 15 residues long. The chain joins TRBV25-1 to TRBJ2-7, with 9 bases identical to TRBD1. This clonotype was sampled from a female donor with multiple sclerosis, enrolled in a pregnancy study. This specimen consisted of CD4+ T cells from peripheral blood mononuclear cells, obtained in the third trimester of pregnancy. This CDR3 reads CASIPPGTGSSEQYF. The CDR3 nucleotides read TGTGCCAGCATCCCTCCGGGGACAGGGTCGTCCGAGCAGTACTTC.